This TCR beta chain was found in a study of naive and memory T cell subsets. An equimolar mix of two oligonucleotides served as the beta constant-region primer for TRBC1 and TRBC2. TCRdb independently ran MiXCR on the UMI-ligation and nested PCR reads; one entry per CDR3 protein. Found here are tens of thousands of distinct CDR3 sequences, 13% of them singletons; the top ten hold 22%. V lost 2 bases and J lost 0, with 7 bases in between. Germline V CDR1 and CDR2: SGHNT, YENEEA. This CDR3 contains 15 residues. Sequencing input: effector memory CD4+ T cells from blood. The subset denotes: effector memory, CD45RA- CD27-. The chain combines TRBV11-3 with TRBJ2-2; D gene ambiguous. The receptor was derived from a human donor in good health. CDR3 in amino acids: CASSLSATNTGELFF. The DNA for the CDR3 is TGTGCCAGCAGCTTATCTGCAACGAACACCGGGGAGCTGTTTTTT.